This record concerns one T cell receptor beta chain sequence. This sample is part of a study of blood T cell repertoires in COVID-19. Study information: Acute and convalescent COVID-19 samples came from the United States, Italy and Spain.

The assay was immunoSEQ multiplex PCR, and TCRdb's table has in-frame clones only and misses some. Of over 200,000 clones in the sample, around 89% were seen once. Germline CDR1 reads LGHNA; CDR2 reads YNFKEQ. After removal of 2 bases from V and 1 base from J, the junction contained 0 bases not matched to a gene. The CDR3 contains 15 residues. This TCR was sampled from a woman in her thirties or forties who had recovered from COVID-19. Sequencing was carried out using peripheral blood. This rearrangement joins TRBV4-2 to TRBJ2-2, with 8 bases aligning to TRBD2. CDR3 loop: CASSQTSGNTGELFF. The CDR3 DNA sequence: TGTGCCAGCAGCCAAACTAGCGGGAACACCGGGGAGCTGTTTTTT.